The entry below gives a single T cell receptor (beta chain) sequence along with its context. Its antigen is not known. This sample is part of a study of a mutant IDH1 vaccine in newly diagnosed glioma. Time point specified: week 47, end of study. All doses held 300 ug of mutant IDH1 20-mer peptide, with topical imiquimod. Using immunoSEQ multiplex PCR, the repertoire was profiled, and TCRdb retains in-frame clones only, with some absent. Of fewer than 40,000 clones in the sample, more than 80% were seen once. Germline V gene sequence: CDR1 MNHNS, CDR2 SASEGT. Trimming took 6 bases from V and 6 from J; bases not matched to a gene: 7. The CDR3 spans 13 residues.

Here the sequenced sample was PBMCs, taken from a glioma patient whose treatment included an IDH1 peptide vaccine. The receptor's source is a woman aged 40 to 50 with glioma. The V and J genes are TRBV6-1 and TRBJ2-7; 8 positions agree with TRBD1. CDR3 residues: CASRGTGIGEQYF. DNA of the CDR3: TGTGCCAGCAGAGGGACAGGCATCGGCGAGCAGTACTTC.